The 18 T cell receptor beta chains listed next were all sequenced from one sample in a study of blood T cell repertoires in COVID-19. Using immunoSEQ multiplex PCR, the repertoire was profiled, and TCRdb retains in-frame clones only, with some absent. The sample gives around 63,000 clones, 70% to 90% of which show up once; 7.2% is in the top ten. The sequencing input was peripheral blood. Receptors were obtained from a man aged 55 to 70 with acute or convalescent COVID-19.

This chain uses TRBV30 with TRBJ1-6; D uncertain. V dropped 7 bases and J dropped 9 bases, with 16 bases sitting between them. This CDR3 is 13 amino acids long. Germline values: CDR1 GTSNPN, CDR2 SVGIG (reference sequence). The CDR3 spells CAYMTEEISPLHF. DNA of the CDR3: TGTGCCTATATGACCGAGGAAATTTCACCCCTCCACTTT.

This clone was found once. The chain is built from TRBV30 and TRBJ1-6; D gene uncertain. There are 14 residues in the CDR3. Germline values: CDR1 GTSNPN, CDR2 SVGIG (reference sequence). V dropped 4 bases and J dropped 8 bases, with 15 bases sitting between them. The CDR3 sequence: CAWMWGVRDSPLHF. In nucleotides, the CDR3 is TGTGCCTGGATGTGGGGTGTGAGGGATTCACCCCTCCACTTT.

The rearrangement uses TRBV27 and TRBJ2-6; 9 bases are shared with TRBD1. This CDR3 comprises 17 residues. V lost 5 bases and J lost 2; bases outside the gene matches: 7. The germline V gene has CDR1 MNHEY and CDR2 SMNVEV (reference sequence). CDR3 nucleotide sequence: TGTGCCAGCAGTCCCGGGACAGGGTCTCCTGGGGCCAACGTCCTGACTTTC. Its protein is CASSPGTGSPGANVLTF. Variable domain in full (rest from reference TRBV27 and TRBJ2-6): EAQVTQNPRYLITVTGKKLTVTCSQNMNHEYMSWYRQDPGLGLRQIYYSMNVEVTDKGDVPEGYKVSRKEKRNFPLILESPSPNQTSLYFCASSPGTGSPGANVLTFGAGSRLTVL.

This clone was seen only a few times. CDR3 in amino acids: CASSLAGTGHSGANVLTF. The CDR3 DNA is TGTGCCAGCAGCTTGGCTGGGACAGGGCATTCTGGGGCCAACGTCCTGACTTTC. The gene calls are TRBV5-6 and TRBJ2-6; 9 nucleotides match TRBD1. The junction had 5 bases not matched to a gene; V was cut back by 0 bases and J by 1 base. The CDR3 is 18 residues long. Germline V gene lookup returns CDR1 SGHDT and CDR2 YYEEEE.

The gene calls are TRBV5-1 and TRBJ1-1; a weak D match, TRBD1 (5 bases). The CDR3 is made up of 14 amino acids. Trimming took off 0 bases at V and 1 base at J, with 7 bases between the two ends. Germline V CDR1 and CDR2: SGHRS, YFSETQ. This chain's CDR3 is CASSLGRGNTEAFF. In DNA form, the CDR3 reads TGCGCCAGCAGCTTGGGGAGGGGGAACACTGAAGCTTTCTTT.

This chain connects TRBV19 to TRBJ1-1; 9 bases align to TRBD1. There are 13 residues in the CDR3. Germline CDR1 reads LNHDA; CDR2 reads SQIVND (reference sequence). J was trimmed by 8 bases and V by 7 bases; bases with no gene match: 8. The CDR3 loop reads CASIRDREGEAFF. CDR3 nucleotide sequence: TGTGCCAGTATCCGGGACAGGGAGGGCGAAGCTTTCTTT.

V usage is TRBV28 and J usage is TRBJ1-2; 7 positions agree with TRBD1. The germline V gene has CDR1 MDHEN and CDR2 SYDVKM. The CDR3 covers 13 residues. The V gene end was trimmed by 7 bases and the J gene end by 8 bases; junction bases not matched to a gene: 10. For the CDR3, the DNA is TGTGCCAGCAAATCAGACAGGGTAGGAGGCTACACCTTC. Its translation is CASKSDRVGGYTF.

This clone was observed a single time. The chain uses TRBV4-1 and TRBJ2-7; 9 nucleotides line up with TRBD1. V shed 1 base and J 4 bases; nucleotides not matched to a gene: 11. Germline loops: CDR1 MGHRA, CDR2 YSYEKL. The CDR3 is 17 residues long. The CDR3 nucleotides read TGCGCCAGCAGCCAAGTTCCAGGAGGGACAGGGAGGTACGAGCAGTACTTC. Amino acids: CASSQVPGGTGRYEQYF.

The J gene is TRBJ1-5, the V gene TRBV28, with a tentative D call TRBD1 (6 bases). The V end was cut by 7 bases, the J end by 4 bases, with 14 bases between. CDR1 MDHEN and CDR2 SYDVKM come from the germline V gene. The CDR3 consists of 14 residues. In DNA, the CDR3 is TGTGCCAGCATTCCCGGACAGTCGAATCAGCCCCAGCATTTT. Translated: CASIPGQSNQPQHF.

The chain is built from TRBV5-6 and TRBJ2-5; 7 bases are shared with TRBD1. V gave up 4 bases and J gave up 0 bases; unmatched junction bases: 6. The CDR3 is 15 amino acids. CDR1 is SGHDT and CDR2 is YYEEEE in the germline V gene. The CDR3 loop reads CASSAGTVYQETQYF. The CDR3 DNA reads as TGTGCCAGCAGCGCCGGGACAGTTTACCAAGAGACCCAGTACTTC.

V usage is TRBV14 and J usage is TRBJ2-3, with a tentative D call TRBD1 (6 bases). The CDR3 spans 14 residues. Germline V gene data show CDR1 as SGHDN and CDR2 as FVKESK. V was pared by 5 bases and J by 0 bases, with 9 bases between. The CDR3 reads CASSEGESTDTQYF. The DNA for the CDR3 is TGTGCCAGCAGCGAGGGGGAGAGCACAGATACGCAGTATTTT.

The V call is TRBV9, the J call TRBJ2-7, with 8 nucleotides matching TRBD1. This CDR3 has 15 amino acids. Trimming removed 3 bases from V and 0 bases from J; junction bases left unmatched: 5. The germline CDR1 and CDR2 sequences are SGDLS and YYNGEE. CDR3 sequence reads: CASSGGTGSSYEQYF. For the CDR3, the DNA is TGTGCCAGCAGCGGCGGGACAGGCTCCTCCTACGAGCAGTACTTC.

V is TRBV14 and J is TRBJ1-6; 10 bases line up with TRBD1. The V gene's germline CDR1 is SGHDN and CDR2 FVKESK. This CDR3 comprises 15 residues. Unmatched junction bases numbered 6, after V lost 6 bases and J lost 7 bases. CDR3 in amino acids: CASSNWGQGNSPLHF. The CDR3 nucleotides are TGTGCCAGCAGTAATTGGGGACAGGGGAATTCACCCCTCCACTTT.

The rearrangement links TRBV5-1 to TRBJ2-1; D may be TRBD2 (6 bases). The germline V and J ends were trimmed by 4 bases and 12 bases, with 11 bases remaining between them. The CDR3 covers 11 residues. Germline values: CDR1 SGHRS, CDR2 YFSETQ. This CDR3 is CASSNLGGQFF. The CDR3 DNA is TGCGCCAGCAGCAACCTGGGGGGGCAGTTCTTC. The whole variable domain, filled in from reference TRBV5-1 and TRBJ2-1, reads KAGVTQTPRYLIKTRGQQVTLSCSPISGHRSVSWYQQTPGQGLQFLFEYFSETQRNKGNFPGRFSGRQFSNSRSEMNVSTLELGDSALYLCASSNLGGQFFGPGTRLTVL.

The chain carries TRBV6-5 and TRBJ1-1; a weak D match, TRBD1 (5 bases). The CDR3 is made up of 13 amino acids. Deletions cut 6 bases from V and 1 base from J, with 9 bases between. Germline V gene data show CDR1 as MNHEY and CDR2 as SVGAGI. The CDR3 DNA sequence: TGTGCCAGCAGGGACACTTGGAACACTGAAGCTTTCTTT. Translation: CASRDTWNTEAFF.

Only one count was recorded for this clone. CDR3 protein: CASSLWQGGEKLFF. The CDR3 bases are TGTGCCAGCAGTCTTTGGCAGGGAGGAGAAAAACTGTTTTTT. This chain connects TRBV28 to TRBJ1-4; TRBD1 is a possible D gene (5 bases). The CDR3 covers 14 residues. The germline V gene has CDR1 MDHEN and CDR2 SYDVKM. With 5 bases removed from V and 8 bases from J, the gap between germline ends came to 15 bases.

Only a few counts were recorded for this clone. In the same sample, other DNA sequences code for this CDR3. V and J are TRBV15 and TRBJ2-1; 7 positions agree with TRBD2. The CDR3 extends over 14 amino acids. The germline CDR1 and CDR2 sequences are LNHNV and YYDKDF (reference sequence). The J segment lost 5 bases and the V segment lost 0 bases, leaving 1 base of the junction unmatched. CDR3 region: CATSRDGGNNEQFF. The CDR3 DNA is TGTGCCACCAGCAGAGACGGGGGGAACAATGAGCAGTTCTTC.

The J gene is TRBJ2-1, the V gene TRBV9; 12 bases are a match to TRBD2. CDR1 and CDR2 from the germline V gene are SGDLS and YYNGEE. With V trimmed by 0 bases and J by 6 bases, 10 bases remained unmatched. CDR3 length equals 18 residues. The CDR3 region has the DNA TGTGCCAGCAGCGTAGAGGTCCAACTAGCGGGGGGCCCCAATGAGCAGTTCTTC. Translated, it gives CASSVEVQLAGGPNEQFF.